This TCR beta chain came from a study of identifying expanded T cells in peripheral blood. Study observations and caveats: Across healthy donors, higher total template counts meant significantly greater roughly 2-week count variance. Technical replicates showed around 1.2 changed clones; about two weeks 15 to 20; four weeks 19.

The CDR3 runs 13 residues. V lost 6 bases to trimming and J lost 5 bases; unmatched junction nucleotides: 7. Germline lookup yields CDR1 SQVTM and CDR2 ANQGSEA. Clones were read by immunoSEQ multiplex PCR, and TCRdb kept only the in-frame ones, dropping some. The sample has roughly 84,000 clones, approximately 90% seen once. In the case of this clone: Its antigen is undetermined.

No infections or other immune events were documented during collection. Sample: blood. The TCR comes from a person aged 18 to 70 in good health. The J gene is TRBJ1-5, the V gene TRBV29-1, with 7 bases lining up with TRBD1. CDR3 sequence reads: CSVVQGRDQPQHF. For the CDR3, the DNA is TGCAGCGTCGTACAGGGGAGAGATCAGCCCCAGCATTTT. The full variable domain, completed using reference TRBV29-1 and TRBJ1-5, is SAVISQKPSRDICQRGTSLTIQCQVDSQVTMMFWYRQQPGQSLTLIATANQGSEATYESGFVIDKFPISRPNLTFSTLTVSNMSPEDSSIYLCSVVQGRDQPQHFGDGTRLSIL.